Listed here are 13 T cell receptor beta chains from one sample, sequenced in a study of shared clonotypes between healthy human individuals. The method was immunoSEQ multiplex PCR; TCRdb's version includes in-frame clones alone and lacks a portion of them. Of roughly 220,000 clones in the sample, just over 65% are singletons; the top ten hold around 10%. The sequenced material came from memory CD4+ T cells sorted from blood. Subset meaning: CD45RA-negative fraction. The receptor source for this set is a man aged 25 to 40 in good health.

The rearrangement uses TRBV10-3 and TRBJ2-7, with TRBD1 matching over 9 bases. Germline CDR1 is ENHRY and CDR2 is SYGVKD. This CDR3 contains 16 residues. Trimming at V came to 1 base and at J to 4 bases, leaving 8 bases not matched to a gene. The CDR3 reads CAISELGQGKKYEQYF. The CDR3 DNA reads TGTGCCATCAGTGAGTTGGGACAGGGAAAGAAATACGAGCAGTACTTC.

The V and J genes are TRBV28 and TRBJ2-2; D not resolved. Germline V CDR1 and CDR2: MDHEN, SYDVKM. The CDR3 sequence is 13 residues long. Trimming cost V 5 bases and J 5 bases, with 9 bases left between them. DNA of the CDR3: TGTGCCAGCAGTCAGACCAAAACCGGGGAGCTGTTTTTT. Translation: CASSQTKTGELFF.

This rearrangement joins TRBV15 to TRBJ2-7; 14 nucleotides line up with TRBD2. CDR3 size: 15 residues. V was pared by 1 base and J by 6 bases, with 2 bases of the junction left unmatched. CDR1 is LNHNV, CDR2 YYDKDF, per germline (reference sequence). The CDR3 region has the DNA TGTGCCACCAGCAGAGCCGGGACTAGCGGGAGCGAGCAGTACTTC. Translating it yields CATSRAGTSGSEQYF.

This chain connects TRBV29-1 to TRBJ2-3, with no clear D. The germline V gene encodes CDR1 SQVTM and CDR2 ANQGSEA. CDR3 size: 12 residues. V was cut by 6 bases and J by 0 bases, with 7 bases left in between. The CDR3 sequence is CSVRSSTDTQYF. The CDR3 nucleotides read TGCAGCGTCAGGTCTAGCACAGATACGCAGTATTTT.

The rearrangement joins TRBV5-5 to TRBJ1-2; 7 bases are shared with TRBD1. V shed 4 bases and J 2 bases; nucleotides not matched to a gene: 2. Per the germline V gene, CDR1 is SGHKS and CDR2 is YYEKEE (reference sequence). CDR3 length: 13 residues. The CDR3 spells CASSTTGNYGYTF. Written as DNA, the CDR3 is TGTGCCAGCAGCACGACAGGGAACTATGGCTACACCTTC.

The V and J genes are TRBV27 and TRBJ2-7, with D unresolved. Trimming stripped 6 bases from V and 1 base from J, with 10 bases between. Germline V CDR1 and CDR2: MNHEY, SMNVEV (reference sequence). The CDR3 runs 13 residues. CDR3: CASSDTRSYEQYF. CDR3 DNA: TGTGCCAGCAGCGACACCCGGTCCTACGAGCAGTACTTC.

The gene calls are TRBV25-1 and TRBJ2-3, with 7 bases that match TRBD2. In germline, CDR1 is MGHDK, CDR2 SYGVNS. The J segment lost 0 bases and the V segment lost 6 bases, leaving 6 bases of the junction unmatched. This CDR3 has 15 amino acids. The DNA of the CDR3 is TGTGCCAGCAGCGAACTAGCGAGAAGCACAGATACGCAGTATTTT. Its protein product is CASSELARSTDTQYF.

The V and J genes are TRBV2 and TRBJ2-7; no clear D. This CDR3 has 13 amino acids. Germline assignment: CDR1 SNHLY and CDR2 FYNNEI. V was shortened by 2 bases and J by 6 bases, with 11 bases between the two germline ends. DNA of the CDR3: TGTGCCAGCAGTGAATGTGTAGACTGCGAGCAGTACTTC. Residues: CASSECVDCEQYF.

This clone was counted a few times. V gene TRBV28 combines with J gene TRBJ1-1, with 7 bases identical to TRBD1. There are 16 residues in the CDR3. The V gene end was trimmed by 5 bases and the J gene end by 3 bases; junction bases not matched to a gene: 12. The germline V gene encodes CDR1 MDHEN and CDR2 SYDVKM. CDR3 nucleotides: TGTGCCAGCAGTCCCCCCACAGGGGCGCTGGACACTGAAGCTTTCTTT. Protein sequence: CASSPPTGALDTEAFF.

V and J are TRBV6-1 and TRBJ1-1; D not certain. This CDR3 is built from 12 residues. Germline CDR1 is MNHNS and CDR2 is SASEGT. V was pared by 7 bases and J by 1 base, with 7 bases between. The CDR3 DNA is TGTGCCAGCAACCAAAGGAACACTGAAGCTTTCTTT. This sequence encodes CASNQRNTEAFF.

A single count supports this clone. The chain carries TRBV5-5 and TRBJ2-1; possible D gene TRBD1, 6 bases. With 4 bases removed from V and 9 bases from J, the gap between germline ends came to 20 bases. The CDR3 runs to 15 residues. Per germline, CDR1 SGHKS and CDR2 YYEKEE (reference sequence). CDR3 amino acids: CASSGFRSLTGEQFF. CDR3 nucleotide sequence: TGTGCCAGCAGCGGGTTCAGGAGTTTGACAGGTGAGCAGTTCTTC.

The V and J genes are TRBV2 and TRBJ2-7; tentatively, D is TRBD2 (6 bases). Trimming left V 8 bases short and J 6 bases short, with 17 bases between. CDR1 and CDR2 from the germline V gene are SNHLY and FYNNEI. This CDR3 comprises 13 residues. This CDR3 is CASEGTPGVEQYF. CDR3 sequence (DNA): TGTGCCAGCGAGGGGACGCCGGGAGTCGAGCAGTACTTC.

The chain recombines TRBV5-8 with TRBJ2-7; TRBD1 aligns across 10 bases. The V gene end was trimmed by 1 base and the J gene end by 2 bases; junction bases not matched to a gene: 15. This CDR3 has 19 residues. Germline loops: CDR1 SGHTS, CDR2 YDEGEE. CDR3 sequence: CASSLFWSFRDRGTYEQYF. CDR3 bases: TGTGCCAGCAGCTTGTTCTGGTCGTTCCGGGACAGGGGTACCTACGAGCAGTACTTC. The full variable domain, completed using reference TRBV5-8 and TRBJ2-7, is EAGVTQSPTHLIKTRGQQATLRCSPISGHTSVYWYQQALGLGLQFLLWYDEGEERNRGNFPPRFSGRQFPNYSSELNVNALELEDSALYLCASSLFWSFRDRGTYEQYFGPGTRLTVT.